Sequencing of this T cell receptor (beta chain) was carried out in a study of control samples from healthy donors and cancer patients. The CDR3 consists of 16 residues. From germline, CDR1 is SGDLS and CDR2 YYNGEE. The V end was cut by 3 bases, the J end by 0 bases, with 13 bases between. The protocol was immunoSEQ multiplex PCR, while the TCRdb copy is restricted to in-frame clones and leaves out a portion. This table has 85,000 to 95,000 clones, more than 85% appearing once. J is TRBJ1-3 and V is TRBV9; D might be TRBD1 (6 bases). The TCR comes from a woman in her twenties or thirties in good health. Sequenced input: blood. The CDR3 DNA is TGTGCCAGCAGCGCATCCGGGACACTCTCTGGAAACACCATATATTTT. Translating gives CASSASGTLSGNTIYF.